Listed below are T cell receptor beta chains from one sample, sequenced in a study of blood T cell repertoires in COVID-19. The data were produced by immunoSEQ multiplex PCR, yet TCRdb's version contains in-frame clones alone and is incomplete. This sample has about 150,000 clones, with approximately 82% found just once. Sequencing was carried out using peripheral blood. Receptor source: a woman in her 50s with acute or convalescent COVID-19. Each CDR3 is given with its conserved first and last residue. D genes are given only for firm matches. Size is stated for part of the rows, as once, few or many counts, or as a class when the clone is expanded.

NA	TRBJ1-4	NA	TRBV28	CASSFTGKDEKLFF	TGTGCCAGCAGTTTTACAGGGAAGGATGAAAAACTGTTTTTT
NA	TRBJ2-7	NA	TRBV5-4	CASSPTGNTYEQYF	TGTGCCAGCAGTCCTACAGGGAATACGTACGAGCAGTACTTC
NA	TRBJ2-3	TRBD2	TRBV5-1	CASSLSSLAASTDTQYF	TGCGCCAGCAGCTTGTCCTCTCTAGCGGCTAGCACAGATACGCAGTATTTT
few	TRBJ2-1	TRBD2	TRBV13	CASSLGPLRTSSYNEQFF	TGTGCCAGCAGCTTAGGGCCGTTGAGGACTAGCTCCTACAATGAGCAGTTCTTC
NA	TRBJ2-3	TRBD2	TRBV4-2	CASSPELAGFTDTQYF	TGTGCCAGCAGTCCTGAACTAGCGGGGTTCACAGATACGCAGTATTTT
few	TRBJ1-5	NA	TRBV7-2	CASSLDLQGGNQPQHF	TGTGCCAGCAGCTTAGATCTACAGGGAGGCAATCAGCCCCAGCATTTT
NA	TRBJ2-7	NA	TRBV7-2	CASSLGQGYYEQYF	TGTGCCAGCAGCTTGGGACAAGGGTACTACGAGCAGTACTTC
NA	TRBJ1-5	TRBD1	TRBV19	CASSGTDNQPQHF	TGTGCCAGTAGTGGGACAGATAATCAGCCCCAGCATTTT
NA	TRBJ1-2	NA	TRBV4-3	CASSQVAGFYGYTF	TGCGCCAGCAGCCAAGTAGCTGGATTCTATGGCTACACCTTC
NA	TRBJ1-2	NA	TRBV9	CASSPRQPAYGYTF	TGTGCCAGCAGCCCTCGACAACCCGCCTATGGCTACACCTTC
NA	TRBJ2-7	TRBD2	TRBV10-3	CATGGSGGNRWEQYF	TGTGCCACCGGGGGGAGCGGGGGGAACCGCTGGGAGCAGTACTTC
NA	TRBJ1-1	TRBD1	TRBV24-1	CATSASGTANTEAFF	TGTGCCACCAGTGCGTCCGGGACAGCGAACACTGAAGCTTTCTTT
NA	TRBJ2-7	TRBD1	TRBV19	CASSISISGTGAYEQYF	TGTGCCAGTAGTATTTCTATATCCGGGACAGGCGCCTACGAGCAGTACTTC
NA	TRBJ2-7	TRBD2	TRBV9	CASSAGLAGYEQYF	TGTGCCAGCAGCGCCGGACTAGCGGGCTACGAGCAGTACTTC
NA	TRBJ2-1	TRBD2	TRBV3-1/TRBV3-2	CASGGGTEQFF	TGTGCCAGCGGCGGGGGGACCGAGCAGTTCTTC
once	TRBJ2-5	NA	TRBV2	CASKAGLETQYF	TGTGCCAGCAAGGCAGGGTTGGAGACCCAGTACTTC
NA	TRBJ1-1	NA	TRBV5-1	CASSLRELSTEAFF	TGCGCCAGCAGCTTACGGGAATTGAGCACTGAAGCTTTCTTT
NA	TRBJ1-5	TRBD1	TRBV5-6	CASSSQGIWGQPQHF	TGTGCCAGCAGCTCACAGGGGATTTGGGGGCAGCCCCAGCATTTT
NA	TRBJ2-5	TRBD1	TRBV7-9	CASSYPTGTGRETQYF	TGTGCCAGCAGCTATCCCACCGGGACAGGGAGGGAGACCCAGTACTTC
NA	TRBJ1-1	NA	TRBV6-5	CASSYGGDTEAFF	TGTGCCAGCAGTTACGGGGGGGACACTGAAGCTTTCTTT
NA	TRBJ1-4	TRBD1	TRBV19	CASSMTGPNEKLFF	TGTGCCAGTAGTATGACAGGGCCAAATGAAAAACTGTTTTTT
NA	TRBJ2-4	TRBD1	TRBV9	CASSVQTGGKNIQYF	TGTGCCAGCAGCGTTCAGACAGGGGGCAAAAACATTCAGTACTTC
NA	TRBJ1-6	NA	TRBV2	CASSGTASNSPLHF	TGTGCCAGCAGTGGGACAGCGAGTAATTCACCCCTCCACTTT
NA	TRBJ1-2	NA	TRBV5-1	CASSGYRASQGYTF	TGCGCCAGCAGCGGATACAGGGCCTCACAGGGCTACACCTTC
NA	TRBJ1-2	NA	TRBV28	CASSTQQGFYGYTF	TGTGCCAGCAGTACCCAACAGGGTTTCTATGGCTACACCTTC
NA	TRBJ2-2	NA	TRBV28	CASGPGLTGELFF	TGTGCCAGCGGACCAGGGCTCACCGGGGAGCTGTTTTTT
NA	TRBJ2-7	TRBD2	TRBV6-2/TRBV6-3	CASSYWTSGSPVGEQYF	TGTGCCAGCAGTTACTGGACTAGCGGGAGTCCGGTGGGCGAGCAGTACTTC
NA	TRBJ1-1	NA	TRBV19	CASHQAGTEAFF	TGTGCCAGCCACCAGGCGGGCACTGAAGCTTTCTTT
NA	TRBJ1-5	NA	TRBV28	CASRSRQLWGSNQPQHF	TGTGCCAGCAGATCGCGACAACTTTGGGGCAGCAATCAGCCCCAGCATTTT
once	TRBJ2-5	NA	TRBV5-1	CASSPGQAQETQYF	TGCGCCAGCAGCCCTGGGCAGGCCCAAGAGACCCAGTACTTC
NA	TRBJ1-2	NA	TRBV6-5	CASSFFRKGVNGYTF	TGTGCCAGCAGTTTCTTTAGGAAGGGGGTGAATGGCTACACCTTC
NA	TRBJ2-1	NA	TRBV7-9	CASSLGVTQFF	TGTGCCAGCAGCTTAGGTGTGACTCAGTTCTTC
NA	TRBJ2-2	TRBD2	TRBV7-8	CASSPKRGGTGELFF	TGTGCCAGCAGCCCTAAGCGGGGAGGGACCGGGGAGCTGTTTTTT
NA	TRBJ1-2	TRBD1	TRBV28	CASRTGAGDSNYGYTF	TGTGCCAGCAGGACAGGGGCAGGAGACTCTAACTATGGCTACACCTTC
NA	TRBJ2-7	TRBD1	TRBV5-1	CASRQGQEGEQYF	TGCGCCAGCAGACAAGGACAGGAAGGCGAGCAGTACTTC
NA	TRBJ1-1	NA	TRBV19	CASSHPGGANTEAFF	TGTGCCAGTAGTCATCCCGGAGGGGCGAACACTGAAGCTTTCTTT
NA	TRBJ1-6	NA	TRBV18	CASCWGGAADSPLHF	TGTGCCAGCTGTTGGGGGGGCGCGGCGGATTCACCCCTCCACTTT
NA	TRBJ2-7	TRBD1	TRBV7-2	CASSLRGQGAPYEQYF	TGTGCCAGCAGCTTAAGAGGACAGGGGGCCCCGTACGAGCAGTACTTC
NA	TRBJ1-5	NA	TRBV4-3	CASSQEIQGFNQPQHF	TGCGCCAGCAGCCAAGAAATCCAGGGCTTCAATCAGCCCCAGCATTTT
NA	TRBJ2-3	NA	TRBV9	CASSVGGGFNTQYF	TGTGCCAGCAGCGTAGGAGGGGGTTTTAATACGCAGTATTTT